One TCR beta chain is described in this entry. The antigen is unknown. The data were taken from a study of breast tumors, draining lymph nodes, adjacent tissues. Study results and limitations: Findings are consistent with lymph node origin and intratumoral expansion of most tumor T cells.

Via MiXCR, TCRdb re-called the multiplex PCR reads, giving one row per CDR3 protein. Seen here are some 85,000 distinct CDR3 sequences, 25% to 35% observed once, and the top ten hold 7.5% to 10%. Germline V gives CDR1 SGHTA, CDR2 FQGNSA. The CDR3 has 19 amino acids. Unmatched junction bases numbered 11, after V lost 5 bases and J lost 0 bases. Breast cancer patients provided tissue from their axillary draining lymph nodes. This rearrangement joins TRBV7-2 to TRBJ2-3; 13 bases line up with TRBD2. What was sequenced was axillary lymph node tissue. The source is a female donor with breast cancer. Some clones in this sample may be carry-over from other donors' samples. In DNA, the CDR3 is TGTGCCAGCAGCCTCTATGGGACTAGCGGGAAGGCTAGCACAGATACGCAGTATTTT. Translating gives CASSLYGTSGKASTDTQYF.